This is a list of T cell receptor beta chains from one sample in a study of CD8 T cells in Susac syndrome. Each CDR3 protein gets one entry after TCRdb re-called the immunoSEQ multiplex PCR reads with MiXCR. In the table there are approximately 75,000 distinct CDR3 sequences, more than 85% of which are singletons. The specimen was CD8+ T cells from PBMCs. The receptor source for this set is a human donor in good health. CDR3s leave out the opening cysteine and the closing phenylalanine or tryptophan. Fields, in order: V gene, CDR3 length, J gene, CDR3 protein.

TRBV15	14	TRBJ2-1	ATSRDRSGGADEQF
TRBV27	9	TRBJ2-3	ASTYGDTQY
TRBV7-6	13	TRBJ2-3	ASSARTSGADTQY
TRBV4-1	16	TRBJ2-2	ASSQDAGGRGRGGELF
TRBV29-1	14	TRBJ2-5	SVDSPRQGYEETQY
TRBV29-1	10	TRBJ2-2	SVDSTTGELF
TRBV7-9	11	TRBJ2-7	ASSFSIAGEQY
TRBV7-3	13	TRBJ2-5	ASSSLGGQQETQY
TRBV4-1	13	TRBJ1-1	ASSQDQEGNTEAF
TRBV9	10	TRBJ2-5	ASSVSGETQY
TRBV27	12	TRBJ2-5	ATSSGGEGETQY
TRBV10-3	14	TRBJ2-5	AISVGTSLGWETQY
TRBV19	13	TRBJ2-3	ASSIYGPGTDTQY
TRBV5-1	13	TRBJ1-1	ASSLERVTDTEAF
TRBV4-1	12	TRBJ2-4	ASSPQISENIQY
TRBV2	14	TRBJ2-7	ASSPTAGTGTYEQY
TRBV4-1	15	TRBJ2-5	ASSQGPTGGLVGTQY
TRBV2	10	TRBJ2-7	ASSERSYEQY
TRBV6-4	14	TRBJ2-5	ASSDGGLAGGGTQY
TRBV7-2	13	TRBJ1-4	ASSPRRGLGEKLF
TRBV20-1	11	TRBJ2-5	SGKGADTETQY
TRBV12-3/TRBV12-4	12	TRBJ2-5	ASSLAQGRETQY
TRBV6-5	12	TRBJ2-7	ASSYDGNSYEQY
TRBV24-1	10	TRBJ2-5	ATSDLSETQY
TRBV19	12	TRBJ1-1	ASSIAGDTTEAF
TRBV6-5	13	TRBJ2-5	ASRGETPMVETQY
TRBV7-6	13	TRBJ1-2	ASSLAGTGDYGYT
TRBV2	13	TRBJ1-1	ASSEWGQGNTEAF
TRBV5-8	11	TRBJ1-1	ASSSRGGTEAF
TRBV10-3	9	TRBJ1-1	AISDSAEAF
TRBV13	14	TRBJ2-1	ASSPLAAPGGNEQF
TRBV27	13	TRBJ2-6	ASTPSPSGANVLT
TRBV2	14	TRBJ2-3	ASSPWASGGTDTQY
TRBV7-3	11	TRBJ2-2	ASSSAGAGELF
TRBV7-8	10	TRBJ1-1	ASSSWNTEAF
TRBV7-9	13	TRBJ2-7	ASSFSTGTAYEQY
TRBV7-6	11	TRBJ2-5	ASSWGYQETQY
TRBV7-9	12	TRBJ2-2	ASSSRVLTGELF
TRBV6-5	16	TRBJ2-7	ASSLTPGQGPSSYEQY
TRBV28	13	TRBJ2-6	ASTPDGSGANVLT